The 19 T cell receptor beta chains below all came from one sample that was sequenced in a study of cytomegalovirus exposure and HLA in healthy donors. This PCR relied on a set of 60 Vbeta primers and 13 Jbeta primers. Using immunoSEQ multiplex PCR, the repertoire was profiled, and TCRdb retains in-frame clones only, with some absent. The sample holds around 190,000 clones, around nine tenths seen once. The sequenced material came from PBMCs. These TCRs come from a woman between 18 and 29 years old in good health and CMV-seronegative.

The chain carries TRBV5-4 and TRBJ1-2; 8 positions match TRBD1. This CDR3 is built from 14 residues. In germline, CDR1 is SGHNT, CDR2 YYREEE (reference sequence). With V trimmed by 4 bases and J by 8 bases, 10 bases remained unmatched. The CDR3 DNA sequence: TGTGCCAGCAGCCTTGACAGGGGAGGAGGCGGCTACACCTTC. Protein product: CASSLDRGGGGYTF.

The chain recombines TRBV5-6 with TRBJ1-4; 7 nucleotides agree with TRBD1. The ends lost 5 bases at V and 8 bases at J; junction bases unmatched: 6. This CDR3 spans 13 amino acids. Germline V gene data show CDR1 as SGHDT and CDR2 as YYEEEE. CDR3 residues: CASRPTGSEKLFF. DNA for the CDR3: TGTGCCAGCAGGCCGACAGGGTCCGAAAAACTGTTTTTT.

The chain combines TRBV6-1 with TRBJ1-2, with D tentatively TRBD1 (6 bases). The ends were cut back, 1 base at V and 4 bases at J, with 16 bases in the middle. The CDR3 is 16 amino acids. Germline V gives CDR1 MNHNS, CDR2 SASEGT. CDR3 loop: CASSEVGRTARYGYTF. For the CDR3, the DNA is TGTGCCAGCAGTGAAGTGGGAAGGACAGCACGCTATGGCTACACCTTC.

This clone was detected only once. The chain combines TRBV11-2 with TRBJ2-7, with D possibly TRBD2 on 5 matching bases. The CDR3 is 17 residues long. V lost 2 bases and J lost 4, with 21 bases in between. Germline V lookup: CDR1 SGHAT, CDR2 FQNNGV. Here the CDR3 DNA reads TGTGCCAGCAGCTTAACTCTAGCTAGAGACTCCTATTACGAGCAGTACTTC. Its protein product is CASSLTLARDSYYEQYF. Filled out from reference TRBV11-2 and TRBJ2-7, the complete variable domain reads EAGVAQSPRYKIIEKRQSVAFWCNPISGHATLYWYQQILGQGPKLLIQFQNNGVVDDSQLPKDRFSAERLKGVDSTLKIQPAKLEDSAVYLCASSLTLARDSYYEQYFGPGTRLTVT.

The chain combines TRBV4-3 with TRBJ2-6; TRBD2 agrees at 8 bases. The germline V gene has CDR1 LGHNA and CDR2 YSLEER. With 0 bases clipped from V and 6 bases from J, the junction kept 19 bases outside the gene matches. The CDR3 is 21 amino acids. CDR3 sequence reads: CASSQDLPSGSRHASANVLTF. DNA for the CDR3: TGCGCCAGCAGCCAAGATTTGCCCAGCGGGAGTAGGCACGCTTCGGCCAACGTCCTGACTTTC.

The chain carries TRBV28 and TRBJ2-3; 9 bases fit TRBD2. V shed 5 bases and J 3 bases; nucleotides not matched to a gene: 6. The germline V gene encodes CDR1 MDHEN and CDR2 SYDVKM. The CDR3 loop spans 15 amino acids. CDR3 region: CASSPSSGGTDTQYF. Written as DNA, the CDR3 is TGTGCCAGCAGTCCCAGTAGCGGGGGAACAGATACGCAGTATTTT.

The chain carries TRBV10-3 and TRBJ2-3; 7 bases map to TRBD2. This CDR3 has 15 amino acids. After removal of 6 bases from V and 4 bases from J, the junction contained 10 bases not matched to a gene. Germline V gene lookup returns CDR1 ENHRY and CDR2 SYGVKD. The CDR3 DNA sequence: TGTGCCATCAGCCAAGCGAGACTAGCCGCAGATACGCAGTATTTT. It encodes CAISQARLAADTQYF.

CDR3 in amino acids: CASSQGGLAGENEQFF. The CDR3 nucleotides read TGCGCCAGCAGCCAAGGGGGACTAGCGGGAGAGAATGAGCAGTTCTTC. The genes are TRBV4-1 and TRBJ2-1; TRBD2 matches 14 bases. After removal of 1 base from V and 7 bases from J, the junction contained 3 bases not matched to a gene. The germline CDR1 and CDR2 sequences are MGHRA and YSYEKL. The CDR3 is 16 residues long.

The chain is built from TRBV11-2 and TRBJ1-6, with a possible D match to TRBD1 (5 bases). The length of the CDR3 is 14 residues. Germline CDR1 reads SGHAT; CDR2 reads FQNNGV. V was pared by 8 bases and J by 3 bases, with 11 bases between. The CDR3 here is CASRSGGYNSPLHF. CDR3 in DNA: TGTGCCAGCCGTTCGGGGGGCTATAATTCACCCCTCCACTTT.

V and J are TRBV11-1 and TRBJ2-1; 8 bases fit TRBD2. The length of the CDR3 is 16 residues. V was pared by 5 bases and J by 3 bases, with 9 bases of the junction left unmatched. From germline, CDR1 is SGHAT and CDR2 FQDESV (reference sequence). The CDR3 DNA sequence: TGTGCCAGCAGCCCAAAAAGCGGGAGTCTCTACAATGAGCAGTTCTTC. Protein: CASSPKSGSLYNEQFF.

This chain joins TRBV5-1 and TRBJ2-7, with 9 bases matching TRBD2. This CDR3 has 16 residues. Unmatched junction bases numbered 8, after V lost 3 bases and J lost 1 base. Germline values: CDR1 SGHRS, CDR2 YFSETQ. Here the CDR3 reads CASSSLTSGSSYEQYF. As DNA, the CDR3 is TGCGCCAGCAGCTCCCTCACTAGCGGGTCATCCTACGAGCAGTACTTC.

The chain recombines TRBV5-1 with TRBJ2-7, with TRBD1 matching 8 bases. CDR3 length: 15 amino acids. The germline CDR1 and CDR2 sequences are SGHRS and YFSETQ. V lost 3 bases and J lost 4; bases outside the gene matches: 9. CDR3 in amino acids: CASSSPPTGGYEQYF. The CDR3 DNA is TGCGCCAGCAGCTCCCCCCCCACAGGGGGGTACGAGCAGTACTTC.

V gene TRBV19 combines with J gene TRBJ2-1, with TRBD2 matching over 7 bases. This CDR3 region has 13 residues. With V trimmed by 3 bases and J by 7 bases, 3 bases remained unmatched. Germline-derived CDR1 and CDR2 are LNHDA and SQIVND (reference sequence). The CDR3 region is CASSMRTSNEQFF. Here the CDR3 DNA reads TGTGCCAGTAGTATGAGGACTAGTAATGAGCAGTTCTTC.

The V gene is TRBV30, the J gene TRBJ1-4; D uncertain. The CDR3 contains 12 residues. Germline V gene data show CDR1 as GTSNPN and CDR2 as SVGIG (reference sequence). V was clipped by 1 base and J by 10 bases, with 10 bases between them. Here the CDR3 DNA reads TGTGCCTGGAGTGACCTCCGGGGAAAACTGTTTTTT. Protein sequence: CAWSDLRGKLFF.

The chain combines TRBV2 with TRBJ1-1; D perhaps matches TRBD1 (5 bases). Deletions cut 2 bases from V and 2 bases from J, with 6 bases between. The CDR3 is 13 residues long. CDR1 and CDR2 (germline): SNHLY, FYNNEI. CDR3 in amino acids: CASSERGNTEAFF. The DNA for the CDR3 is TGTGCCAGCAGTGAAAGGGGAAACACTGAAGCTTTCTTT. Supplemented by reference TRBV2 and TRBJ1-1, the full variable domain reads EPEVTQTPSHQVTQMGQEVILRCVPISNHLYFYWYRQILGQKVEFLVSFYNNEISEKSEIFDDQFSVERPDGSNFTLKIRSTKLEDSAMYFCASSERGNTEAFFGQGTRLTVV.

J is TRBJ1-1 and V is TRBV7-2; unclear D gene. CDR1 is SGHTA and CDR2 is FQGNSA in the germline V gene. With 1 base removed from V and 1 base from J, the gap between germline ends came to 13 bases. This CDR3 is built from 16 residues. The CDR3 nucleotides are TGTGCCAGCAGCTTAGTAAGTCGACTCACGAACACTGAAGCTTTCTTT. It encodes CASSLVSRLTNTEAFF.

The gene calls are TRBV30 and TRBJ1-1; D uncertain. This CDR3 region has 12 residues. V gave up 5 bases and J gave up 3 bases, with 10 bases separating them. The germline gives CDR1 GTSNPN, CDR2 SVGIG (reference sequence). CDR3 residues: CAWRGGDTEAFF. CDR3 sequence (DNA): TGTGCCTGGCGTGGCGGGGACACTGAAGCTTTCTTT.

V is TRBV6-5 and J is TRBJ2-1; 7 bases line up with TRBD1. Germline CDR1 and CDR2: MNHEY and SVGAGI. With 0 bases clipped from V and 4 bases from J, the junction kept 6 bases outside the gene matches. This CDR3 has 16 residues. The CDR3 region has the DNA TGTGCCAGCAGTTACTCCCGGACAGGTCTATACAATGAGCAGTTCTTC. This gives the protein CASSYSRTGLYNEQFF.

The chain has TRBV11-2 and TRBJ2-5; 8 nucleotides line up with TRBD1. Germline-derived CDR1 and CDR2 are SGHAT and FQNNGV. The CDR3 extends over 17 amino acids. Trimming cost V 2 bases and J 2 bases; bases outside gene matches: 10. The CDR3 nucleotides read TGTGCCAGCAGCTTAAATGGCGGCGGACAGGGACAAGAGACCCAGTACTTC. Amino acids: CASSLNGGGQGQETQYF.